These T cell receptor beta chains were read from a single sample in a study of identifying expanded T cells in peripheral blood. Clones were sequenced by immunoSEQ multiplex PCR, and TCRdb holds only the in-frame ones, with some missing. The table includes over 90,000 clones, approximately 88% detected once. Input material: blood. The origin of the receptors is a person between 18 and 75 years old in good health. The CDR3 runs from the conserved cysteine through the conserved F or W. The order of the fields is D gene, V gene, CDR3 protein. A D gene is named only where the DNA matches it firmly.

.	TRBV7-9	CASSRARQGLGTDTQYF
TRBD2	TRBV27	CASSFRASGTHSAETQYF
.	TRBV18	CASSPQGGDNSPLHF
.	TRBV5-1	CASSLFGRAGNTIYF
TRBD2	TRBV6-1	CASSESAGLADTGELFF
TRBD1	TRBV7-8	CASSPDRGLYTEAFF
.	TRBV10-3	CAISESLVTDTQYF
.	TRBV4-2	CASSLSGTIYNEQFF
.	TRBV5-1	CASSLGGPFNEQYF
TRBD2	TRBV5-1	CASLGLADNEQFF
.	TRBV29-1	CSVEGLTEAYGYTF
.	TRBV6-4	CASSAGPTGELFF
.	TRBV7-9	CASSGAYTGGYTF
.	TRBV27	CASRQGGTNQPQHF
TRBD1	TRBV10-3	CAISVSGGSNQPQHF
.	TRBV18	CASSPPQGRRGTGELFF
.	TRBV5-4	CASSFASAAGNTIYF
.	TRBV4-3	CASSQDLRGYEQYF
.	TRBV6-1	CASSDIGLPLTKNIQYF
.	TRBV6-6	CASSYSGGDTEAFF
.	TRBV6-1	CASSEWKLGALNTEAFF
TRBD1	TRBV7-8	CASSTTGGFQPQHF
TRBD1	TRBV29-1	CSADRVGADTQYF
TRBD1	TRBV18	CASSPLRGQVTEAFF
.	TRBV15	CATRPDQSSYNEQFF